The source of this T cell receptor beta chain is a study of T cell responses to AZD1222 COVID-19 vaccine. For the study at large: Second-dose intervals near 4 or 12 weeks were combined.

CDR1 is SEHNR, CDR2 FQNEAQ, per germline (reference sequence). V lost 5 bases and J 3 bases, leaving 16 bases between the germline ends. CDR3 length: 16 residues. As concerns this clone: Its antigen remains unidentified.

The data were produced by immunoSEQ multiplex PCR, yet TCRdb's version contains in-frame clones alone and is incomplete. This table holds around 95,000 clones, approximately 87% found once. Study-level results: Dominant at 160-218 and 743-854, vaccine-associated CD4 TCRs also spanned spike. Most donors were white British, females outnumbered males, and clonal diversity was possibly underestimated.

The sequencing here drew on peripheral blood, taken on day 0 of AZD1222 vaccination. This receptor was identified in an adult in good health. This rearrangement joins TRBV7-9 to TRBJ1-4, with D possibly being TRBD1 (5 bases). The CDR3 is CASSTRRGTANEKLFF. In DNA, the CDR3 is TGTGCCAGCAGCACCCGAAGGGGTACGGCTAATGAAAAACTGTTTTTT.